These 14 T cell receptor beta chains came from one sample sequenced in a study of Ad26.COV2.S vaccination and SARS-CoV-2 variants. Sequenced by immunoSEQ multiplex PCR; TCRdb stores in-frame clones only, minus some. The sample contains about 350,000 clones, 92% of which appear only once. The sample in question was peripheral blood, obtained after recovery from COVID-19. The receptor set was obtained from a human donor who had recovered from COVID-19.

For the CDR3, the DNA is TGTGCCAGCAGCAGGCGAGGCGGGGACCGCTACAATGAGCAGTTCTTC. It is translated as CASSRRGGDRYNEQFF. V is TRBV7-2 and J is TRBJ2-1; D might be TRBD2 (6 bases). V dropped 5 bases and J dropped 3 bases, with 17 bases sitting between them. The CDR3 spans 16 residues. Germline assignment: CDR1 SGHTA and CDR2 FQGNSA.

Written as DNA, the CDR3 is TGCGCCAGCAGCCCATATCCCCGCAGGGCGGACGAGCAGTACTTC. This translates into CASSPYPRRADEQYF. The chain combines TRBV5-1 with TRBJ2-7; possibly TRBD1 for D (5 bases). The CDR3 contains 15 residues. The germline CDR1 and CDR2 sequences are SGHRS and YFSETQ. The V and J ends lost 4 bases and 5 bases respectively, with 19 bases between them.

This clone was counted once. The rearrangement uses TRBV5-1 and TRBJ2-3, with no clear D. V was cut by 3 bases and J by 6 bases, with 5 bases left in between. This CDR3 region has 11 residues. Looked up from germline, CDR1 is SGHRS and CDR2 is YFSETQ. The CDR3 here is CASSSVDTQYF. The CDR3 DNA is TGCGCCAGCAGCTCCGTGGATACGCAGTATTTT.

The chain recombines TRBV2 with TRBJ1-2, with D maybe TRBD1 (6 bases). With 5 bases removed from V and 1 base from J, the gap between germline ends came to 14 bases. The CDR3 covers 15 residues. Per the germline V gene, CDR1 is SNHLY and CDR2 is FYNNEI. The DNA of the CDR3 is TGTGCCAGCAGTAAGGGGGGCGCAAATAACTATGGCTACACCTTC. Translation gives CASSKGGANNYGYTF.

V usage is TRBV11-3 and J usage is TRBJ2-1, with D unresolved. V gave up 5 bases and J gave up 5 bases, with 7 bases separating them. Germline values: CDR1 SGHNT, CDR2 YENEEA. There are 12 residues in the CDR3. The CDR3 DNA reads TGTGCCAGCAGCGTCGCGGACAATGAGCAGTTCTTC. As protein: CASSVADNEQFF.

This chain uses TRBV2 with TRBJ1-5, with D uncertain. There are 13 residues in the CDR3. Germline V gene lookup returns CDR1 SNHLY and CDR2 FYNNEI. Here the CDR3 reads CAEGQGGNQPQHF. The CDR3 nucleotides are TGTGCAGAAGGTCAAGGAGGCAATCAGCCCCAGCATTTT.

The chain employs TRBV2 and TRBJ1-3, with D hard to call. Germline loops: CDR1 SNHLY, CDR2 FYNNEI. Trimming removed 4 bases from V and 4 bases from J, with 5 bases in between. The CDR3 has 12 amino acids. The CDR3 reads CASSVGGNTIYF. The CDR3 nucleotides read TGTGCCAGCAGTGTAGGGGGAAACACCATATATTTT.

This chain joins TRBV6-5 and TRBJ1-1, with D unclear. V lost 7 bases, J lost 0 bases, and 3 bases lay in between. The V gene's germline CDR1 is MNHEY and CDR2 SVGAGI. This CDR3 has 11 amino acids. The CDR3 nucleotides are TGTGCCAGCACCTTGAACACTGAAGCTTTCTTT. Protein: CASTLNTEAFF.

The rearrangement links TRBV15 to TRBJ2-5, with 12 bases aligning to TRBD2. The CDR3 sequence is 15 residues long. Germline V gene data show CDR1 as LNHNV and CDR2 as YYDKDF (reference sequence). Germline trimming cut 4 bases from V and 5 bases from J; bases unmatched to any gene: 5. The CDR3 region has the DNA TGTGCCACCAGCAATAACCTAGCGGGGGGGGAGACCCAGTACTTC. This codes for CATSNNLAGGETQYF.

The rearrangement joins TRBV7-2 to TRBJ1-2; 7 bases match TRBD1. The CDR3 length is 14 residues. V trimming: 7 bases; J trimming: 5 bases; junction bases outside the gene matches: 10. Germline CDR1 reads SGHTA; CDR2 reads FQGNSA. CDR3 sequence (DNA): TGTGCCAGCACCCAAACCGGGACAGAATATGGCTACACCTTC. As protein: CASTQTGTEYGYTF.

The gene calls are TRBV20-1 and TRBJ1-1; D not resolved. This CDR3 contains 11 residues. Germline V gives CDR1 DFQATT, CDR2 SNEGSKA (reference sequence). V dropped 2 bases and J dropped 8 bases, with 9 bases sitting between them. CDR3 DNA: TGCAGTGCTAGATTGGGTATGGAAGCTTTCTTT. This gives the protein CSARLGMEAFF.

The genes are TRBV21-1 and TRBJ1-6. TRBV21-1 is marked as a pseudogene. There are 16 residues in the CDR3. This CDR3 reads CASSKGKDCDDSPLHF. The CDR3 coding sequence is TGTGCCAGCAGCAAAGGAAAAGACTGTGATGATTCACCCCTCCACTTT.

This chain's CDR3 is CASSLSAGWTEAFF. CDR3 sequence (DNA): TGTGCCAGCAGTTTATCGGCCGGGTGGACTGAAGCTTTCTTT. The J gene is TRBJ1-1, the V gene TRBV27; D gene unclear. The germline V gene encodes CDR1 MNHEY and CDR2 SMNVEV (reference sequence). This CDR3 contains 14 residues. V lost 0 bases, J lost 5 bases, and 10 bases lay in between.

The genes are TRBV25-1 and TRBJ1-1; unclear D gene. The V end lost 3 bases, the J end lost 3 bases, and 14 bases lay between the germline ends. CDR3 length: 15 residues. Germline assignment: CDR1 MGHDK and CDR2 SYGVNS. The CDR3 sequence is CASSEDGRWYTEAFF. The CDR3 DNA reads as TGTGCCAGCAGTGAGGACGGACGGTGGTACACTGAAGCTTTCTTT.